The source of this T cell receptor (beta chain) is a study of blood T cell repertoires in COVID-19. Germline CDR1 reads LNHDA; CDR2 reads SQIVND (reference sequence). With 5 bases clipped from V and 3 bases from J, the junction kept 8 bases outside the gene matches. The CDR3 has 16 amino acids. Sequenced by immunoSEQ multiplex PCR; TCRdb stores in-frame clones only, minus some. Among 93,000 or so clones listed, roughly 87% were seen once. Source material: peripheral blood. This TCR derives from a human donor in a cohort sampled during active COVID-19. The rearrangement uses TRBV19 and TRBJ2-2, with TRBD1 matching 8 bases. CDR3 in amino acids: CASSPRTGLDTGELFF. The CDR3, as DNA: TGTGCCAGTAGTCCAAGGACAGGGCTGGACACCGGGGAGCTGTTTTTT.